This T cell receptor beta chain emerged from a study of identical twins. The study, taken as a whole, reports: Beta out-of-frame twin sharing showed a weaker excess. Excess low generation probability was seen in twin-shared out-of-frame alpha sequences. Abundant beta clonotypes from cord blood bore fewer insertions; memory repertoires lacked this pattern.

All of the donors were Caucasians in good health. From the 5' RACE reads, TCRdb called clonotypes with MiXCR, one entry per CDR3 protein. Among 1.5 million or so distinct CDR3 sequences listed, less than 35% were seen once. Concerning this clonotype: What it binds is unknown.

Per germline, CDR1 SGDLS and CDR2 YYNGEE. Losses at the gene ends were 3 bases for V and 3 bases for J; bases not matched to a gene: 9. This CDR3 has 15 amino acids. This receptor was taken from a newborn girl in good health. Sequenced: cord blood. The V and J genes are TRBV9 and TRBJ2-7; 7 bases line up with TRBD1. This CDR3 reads CASSGTGADCYEQYF. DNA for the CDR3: TGTGCCAGCAGCGGAACAGGGGCCGACTGCTACGAGCAGTACTTC.